This T cell receptor (beta chain) was recovered during a study of CD8+ T cells in alopecia areata. Germline V CDR1 and CDR2: MNHNS, SASEGT. There are 12 residues in the CDR3. V was shortened by 0 bases and J by 11 bases, with 10 bases between the two germline ends. Extraction and reverse transcription of RNA yielded cDNA as the sequencing template. This table comes from immunoSEQ multiplex PCR, and its TCRdb copy is limited to in-frame clones, with some not included. The sample carries around 250,000 clones, around two thirds recorded once. This sequence was found in a human donor with alopecia areata. Sequenced material: CD4+ T cells sorted from blood, taken at week 0. V gene TRBV6-1 combines with J gene TRBJ1-1; D is ambiguous. This CDR3 reads CASSEARVEAFF. CDR3 sequence (DNA): TGTGCCAGCAGTGAAGCGAGGGTGGAGGCTTTCTTT.